This T cell receptor (beta chain) was profiled in a study of blood T cells in healthy people across ages (dated by TCRdb to 2015 to 2017). Some background on the complete study: In model experiments, template switching captured roughly one uniquely barcoded TCR beta cDNA molecule for every two T cells. Using deep sequencing normalized with unique cDNA molecular identifiers, the study measured how TCR beta repertoire diversity changes with age. The donors were divided into four age groups: young (average about 16 years), middle-aged (about 40), aged (approximately 62) and long-lived (82). To avoid experimental bias, donors of different ages were distributed randomly across sequencing lanes. Using the same blood draw, the study looked at two additional independent replicas of 1 million unique cDNA reads for two donors, one aged 18 to 30 and the other aged 80 or older.

Study-level results and caveats: Observed TCR beta diversity per million T cells fell roughly linearly with age, and a significant reduction was already apparent by age roughly 40. The percentage of naive T cells measured by flow cytometry correlated strongly with observed TCR beta diversity. Since profiling was done on bulk unsorted PBMCs, naive and antigen-experienced compartments could not be conclusively compared. Because the CMV infection status of the donors was unknown, age-related changes in expanded clonotypes may potentially have been confounded. Compared with the aged group, the long-lived group had more naive CD4+ T cells, fewer expanded clones and increased TCR diversity, a pattern suggesting age selection. Total diversity estimates from one million sequenced T cells were considered lower bounds and underestimates.

Preparation of the library involved 5' RACE. Instrument used: Illumina HiSeq 2500. A second PCR of about 6 to 11 cycles was performed with a sample-barcoded 5' primer and a J-beta primer mix. A unique molecular identifier was introduced onto each TCR beta cDNA molecule by a template-switch 5' adaptor carrying 12 random nucleotides. Each sample yielded at least 2.5 million CDR3-containing paired-end reads. All of the RNA was converted into first-strand cDNA using the Mint cDNA synthesis kit, with a TRBC-specific oligonucleotide serving as the primer. After uracil-DNA glycosylase treatment, a first 18-cycle PCR used universal primers M1SS and BC2_uni_R on all cDNA. The authors processed their data as follows. Each sample was normalized by randomly selecting 1 million high-quality reads, each carrying a distinct molecular identifier. Reads with shared molecular identifiers were discarded instead of being binned into consensus sequences. MiTCR, with a Q25 quality threshold and the strictest error-elimination algorithm, was used for CDR3 identification, clonotype clustering and error correction. A nonparametric unseen species model with Euler transformation was used to estimate lower-bound total TCR beta diversity. TCRdb reprocessing: public reads trimmed at Q25 with fastp, clones called with MiXCR, in-frame beta chains kept. Every distinct CDR3 protein forms one entry, paired with its most common genes and DNA. TCRdb's processing, not the study's, gives the V and J calls here. In this sample the table shows about 1.4 million distinct CDR3 sequences, 45% to 70% of which occur a single time. The ten largest account for approximately 7% of the sample.

Comments on this clonotype: Which antigen it targets is not known. Base qualities are not recorded, but no much larger clone differs from it by a single base.

The roughly 39 donors, aged about 6 to 90 years, were systemically healthy Caucasian individuals from Russia. Each donor gave approximately 9.4 milliliters of peripheral blood, drawn into EDTA-treated Vacutainer tubes. PBMCs were isolated by Ficoll-Paque density-gradient centrifugation, with at least 7 million obtained per sample. Trizol reagent was used to extract total RNA from the PBMCs, yielding at least 6 micrograms per sample. The percentages of naive CD45RAhigh/CD27high T cells were determined by flow cytometry on a PBMC aliquot from every donor. The CDR3 covers 15 residues, taking in both the cysteine and the phenylalanine. The sequence is cut down to CDR3 DNA, 45 bases in frame from base 1. Trimming accounts for 1 base at V and 5 bases at J, while the number of junction bases matched to no gene is 7. As encoded in the germline V gene, CDR1 is SGHAT while CDR2 is FQNNGV.

The receptor chain draws on TRBV11-2 and TRBJ2-7, and 8 bases in between align with TRBD2. The specimen sequenced was blood. This receptor was taken from a young man in good health. The DNA sequence is TGTGCCAGCAGCTTAGGGGGCGGGAGGTCCGACGAGCAGTACTTC. It encodes CASSLGGGRSDEQYF.